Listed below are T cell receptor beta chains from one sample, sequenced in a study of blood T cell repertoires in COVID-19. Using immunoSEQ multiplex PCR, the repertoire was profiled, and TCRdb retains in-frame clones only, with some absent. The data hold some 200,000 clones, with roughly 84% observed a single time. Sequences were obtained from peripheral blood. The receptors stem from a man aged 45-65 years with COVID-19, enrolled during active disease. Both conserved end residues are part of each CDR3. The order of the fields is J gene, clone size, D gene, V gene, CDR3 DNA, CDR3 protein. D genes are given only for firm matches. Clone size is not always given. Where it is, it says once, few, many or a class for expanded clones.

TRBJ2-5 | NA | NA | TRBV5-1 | TGCGCCAGCAGCTCCGGGACATCAAACCAAGAGACCCAGTACTTC | CASSSGTSNQETQYF
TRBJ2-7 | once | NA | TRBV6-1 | TGTGCCAGCAGTGAAGATCCAGGGCGTAAATCCTACGAGCAGTACTTC | CASSEDPGRKSYEQYF
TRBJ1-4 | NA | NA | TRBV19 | TGTGCCAGTACTGAGGGGGTCAGGACAAGATATAATGAAAAACTGTTTTTT | CASTEGVRTRYNEKLFF
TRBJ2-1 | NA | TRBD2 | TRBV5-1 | TGCGCCAGCAGCAGCGGACTAGCGAATTCCTACAATGAGCAGTTCTTC | CASSSGLANSYNEQFF
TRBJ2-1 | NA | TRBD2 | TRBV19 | TGTGCCAGTAGTACAAGGACTAGCGGGGCACTTCTCAATGAGCAGTTCTTC | CASSTRTSGALLNEQFF
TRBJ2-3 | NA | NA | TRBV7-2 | TGTGCCAGCAGCTTATATAGGCGCGGAGATACGCAGTATTTT | CASSLYRRGDTQYF
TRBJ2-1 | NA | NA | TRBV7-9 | TGTGCCAGCAGCTTAGAAGCGGCCTCGGATGAGCAGTTCTTC | CASSLEAASDEQFF
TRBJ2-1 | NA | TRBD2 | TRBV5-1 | TGCGCCAGCCGTAGCGGGAGTGTTGCCAATGAGCAGTTCTTC | CASRSGSVANEQFF
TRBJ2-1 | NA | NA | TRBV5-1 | TGCGCCAGCACCCGGGACAACTACAATGAGCAGTTCTTC | CASTRDNYNEQFF
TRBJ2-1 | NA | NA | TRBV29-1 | TGCAGCGTTTCGGGACAAGGCTTCCATGAGCAGTTCTTC | CSVSGQGFHEQFF